This passage covers 14 T cell receptor beta chains from one sample sequenced in a study of PD-1 blockade in mismatch repair-deficient tumors. The repertoire was sequenced with immunoSEQ multiplex PCR; TCRdb's copy has only in-frame clones and lacks some. The sample lists tens of thousands of clones; 81% were seen once. Sequenced here: peripheral blood, sampled 12 weeks after starting pembrolizumab. The receptors derive from an adult with mismatch repair-deficient cancer.

The rearrangement uses TRBV18 and TRBJ1-4; possible D gene TRBD1, 5 bases. V lost 1 base and J lost 5, with 14 bases in between. The CDR3 length is 16 residues. The germline V gene has CDR1 KGHSH and CDR2 LQKENI. The CDR3 loop reads CASSPRESGENEKLFF. Written as DNA, the CDR3 is TGTGCCAGCTCACCACGCGAGTCGGGGGAGAATGAAAAACTGTTTTTT.

This clone has just a few counts. V gene TRBV7-2 combines with J gene TRBJ2-2; 7 bases map to TRBD2. This CDR3 has 13 residues. Germline loops: CDR1 SGHTA, CDR2 FQGNSA. The ends lost 5 bases at V and 6 bases at J; junction bases unmatched: 3. This chain's CDR3 is CASSLGGSGELFF. In DNA, the CDR3 is TGTGCCAGCAGCCTGGGGGGGTCCGGGGAGCTGTTTTTT.

This rearrangement joins TRBV5-4 to TRBJ2-7; D is perhaps TRBD1 or TRBD2 (5 bases each). Deletions cut 5 bases from V and 0 bases from J, with 12 bases between. The germline V gene encodes CDR1 SGHNT and CDR2 YYREEE (reference sequence). CDR3 size: 14 residues. The CDR3 bases are TGTGCCAGCAGTCGGGACGCCGGCTCCTACGAGCAGTACTTC. Protein: CASSRDAGSYEQYF. Based on the CDR3 plus reference TRBV5-4 and TRBJ2-7, the full variable domain is ETGVTQSPTHLIKTRGQQVTLRCSSQSGHNTVSWYQQALGQGPQFIFQYYREEENGRGNFPPRFSGLQFPNYSSELNVNALELDDSALYLCASSRDAGSYEQYFGPGTRLTVT.

The V call is TRBV5-1, the J call TRBJ2-3; D is undetermined. CDR1 is SGHRS and CDR2 is YFSETQ in the germline V gene. Trimming left V 4 bases short and J 1 base short, with 4 bases between. The CDR3 totals 12 residues. The CDR3 DNA reads TGCGCCAGCAGCCAACGCACAGATACGCAGTATTTT. Translating gives CASSQRTDTQYF.

This chain connects TRBV9 to TRBJ1-1; D is unresolved. CDR3 size: 13 residues. V dropped 2 bases and J dropped 3 bases, with 8 bases sitting between them. Germline loops: CDR1 SGDLS, CDR2 YYNGEE. CDR3 sequence (DNA): TGTGCCAGCAGCGTTGGGGTGGACACTGAAGCTTTCTTT. Protein: CASSVGVDTEAFF.

The genes are TRBV4-1 and TRBJ2-5; 8 bases match TRBD2. The J segment lost 2 bases and the V segment lost 0 bases, leaving 14 bases of the junction unmatched. The CDR3 loop spans 19 amino acids. CDR1 and CDR2 (germline): MGHRA, YSYEKL. CDR3 in DNA: TGCGCCAGCAGCCAAGAGAGGGTAATAGCGGGAAGAGGGCAAGAGACCCAGTACTTC. Amino acid sequence: CASSQERVIAGRGQETQYF.

This clone counts as medium-sized. The gene calls are TRBV7-9 and TRBJ1-2; 7 bases are a match to TRBD1. The CDR3 contains 14 residues. J gave up 2 bases and V 5 bases, and 5 bases lay outside the gene matches. CDR1 is SEHNR, CDR2 FQNEAQ, per germline (reference sequence). DNA for the CDR3: TGTGCCAGCAGCCCAACAGGGGCGAACTATGGCTACACCTTC. Protein: CASSPTGANYGYTF.

The chain is built from TRBV28 and TRBJ1-1; D not resolved. Trimming stripped 6 bases from V and 2 bases from J, with 7 bases between. This CDR3 comprises 12 residues. Germline V gene data show CDR1 as MDHEN and CDR2 as SYDVKM. This CDR3 reads CASRYINTEAFF. The CDR3 DNA sequence: TGTGCCAGCAGATACATAAACACTGAAGCTTTCTTT.

This clone was seen a handful of times. The chain recombines TRBV27 with TRBJ2-1; TRBD2 is a possible D gene (5 bases). In germline, CDR1 is MNHEY, CDR2 SMNVEV (reference sequence). This CDR3 is 14 amino acids long. V shed 4 bases and J shed 3 bases, with 10 bases lying between them. The CDR3 sequence: CASSSNGVYNEQFF. The DNA for the CDR3 is TGTGCCAGCAGTTCCAACGGGGTCTACAATGAGCAGTTCTTC.

The chain combines TRBV5-1 with TRBJ2-1, with TRBD2 as a possible D gene (6 bases). CDR3 length equals 15 residues. V gave up 1 base and J gave up 2 bases, with 10 bases separating them. Germline CDR1 SGHRS, CDR2 YFSETQ. The CDR3 region has the DNA TGCGCCAGCAGCTTGTTGACGGGAGCCTACAATGAGCAGTTCTTC. Amino acid sequence: CASSLLTGAYNEQFF.

This sequence joins TRBV5-6 and TRBJ2-7; no clear D gene. V gave up 3 bases and J gave up 3 bases, with 7 bases separating them. This CDR3 spans 12 amino acids. Germline assignment: CDR1 SGHDT and CDR2 YYEEEE. In DNA form, the CDR3 reads TGTGCCAGCAGCTCGGCCAGCTACGAGCAGTACTTC. Translated: CASSSASYEQYF.

This chain connects TRBV10-2 to TRBJ2-7, with a weak D call TRBD2 (6 bases). Germline loops: CDR1 WSHSY, CDR2 SAAADI. CDR3 size: 13 residues. Between the trimmed V and J ends, which lost 7 bases and 3 bases, there was a span of 13 bases. For the CDR3, the DNA is TGCGCCAGCAATGATGGGGGAGGCTACGAGCAGTACTTC. It is translated as CASNDGGGYEQYF.

This rearrangement joins TRBV14 to TRBJ2-5; D assignment may be TRBD1 or TRBD2 (6 bases each). The CDR3 runs 20 residues. Germline lookup yields CDR1 SGHDN and CDR2 FVKESK. The ends were cut back, 0 bases at V and 5 bases at J, with 28 bases in the middle. DNA for the CDR3: TGTGCCAGCAGCCAAGAATGGCCCATTCTTGCTGGGGGCCGGGGGGAGACCCAGTACTTC. This sequence encodes CASSQEWPILAGGRGETQYF.

The chain uses TRBV5-5 and TRBJ2-7; 11 bases agree with TRBD2. V trimming: 3 bases; J trimming: 3 bases; junction bases outside the gene matches: 5. The CDR3 contains 15 residues. Per germline, CDR1 SGHKS and CDR2 YYEKEE (reference sequence). This chain's CDR3 is CASSSYGTSGYEQYF. DNA for the CDR3: TGTGCCAGCAGCTCGTACGGGACTAGCGGCTACGAGCAGTACTTC. The entire variable domain, with the rest obtained from reference TRBV5-5 and TRBJ2-7, is as follows: DAGVTQSPTHLIKTRGQQVTLRCSPISGHKSVSWYQQVLGQGPQFIFQYYEKEERGRGNFPDRFSARQFPNYSSELNVNALLLGDSALYLCASSSYGTSGYEQYFGPGTRLTVT.